The 23 T cell receptor beta chains reported below all come from one sample, sequenced in a study of blood T cell repertoires in COVID-19. Libraries were prepared by immunoSEQ multiplex PCR; TCRdb keeps only in-frame clonotypes and omits some of them. This table has some 280,000 clones, about nine tenths appearing once. The sample was peripheral blood. These receptors were collected from a woman in her 40s who had recovered from COVID-19.

The V gene is TRBV27, the J gene TRBJ2-3; D possibly corresponds to TRBD1 (5 bases). The V gene's germline CDR1 is MNHEY and CDR2 SMNVEV (reference sequence). The V gene lost 6 bases and the J gene lost 0 bases, with 13 bases spanning the gap. The CDR3 loop spans 15 amino acids. The CDR3 DNA reads as TGTGCCAGCAGCGACAGAGAACCTAGCACAGATACGCAGTATTTT. As protein: CASSDREPSTDTQYF.

The genes are TRBV5-6 and TRBJ2-1; 7 bases fit TRBD2. Germline lookup yields CDR1 SGHDT and CDR2 YYEEEE. J lost 7 bases, V lost 4 bases, and 17 bases had no gene match. The CDR3 covers 17 residues. CDR3 sequence reads: CASSATGWREFKNEQFF. DNA of the CDR3: TGTGCCAGCAGCGCAACCGGGTGGCGGGAGTTTAAAAATGAGCAGTTCTTC.

This sequence joins TRBV27 and TRBJ2-7; perhaps TRBD1 as D (6 bases). The V end lost 3 bases, the J end lost 2 bases, and 14 bases lay between the germline ends. CDR3 length: 15 amino acids. From germline, CDR1 is MNHEY and CDR2 SMNVEV (reference sequence). The CDR3 region is CASSFSGRGPYEQYF. DNA of the CDR3: TGTGCCAGCAGTTTTTCCGGCAGGGGCCCCTACGAGCAGTACTTC.

DNA of the CDR3: TGTGCCAGCAGTGGGGGGGGCGGAAACACCATATATTTT. Its translation: CASSGGGGNTIYF. The chain is built from TRBV28 and TRBJ1-3, with D possibly TRBD1 on 6 matching bases. Germline V gene lookup returns CDR1 MDHEN and CDR2 SYDVKM. Trimming stripped 5 bases from V and 4 bases from J, with 9 bases between. This CDR3 is 13 amino acids long.

The CDR3 here is CASSLVAGGPIEQYF. CDR3 nucleotides: TGTGCCAGCAGCTTAGTGGCGGGAGGGCCCATCGAGCAGTACTTC. This rearrangement joins TRBV7-9 to TRBJ2-7; 9 positions match TRBD2. The CDR3 runs to 15 residues. Germline assignment: CDR1 SEHNR and CDR2 FQNEAQ (reference sequence). Germline trimming cut 1 base from V and 6 bases from J; bases unmatched to any gene: 7.

V gene TRBV9 combines with J gene TRBJ1-1; D is perhaps TRBD1 (5 bases). V was trimmed by 2 bases and J by 1 base, leaving 9 bases between them. Germline V lookup: CDR1 SGDLS, CDR2 YYNGEE. The CDR3 runs 14 residues. CDR3 amino acids: CASSVWGENTEAFF. The DNA of the CDR3 is TGTGCCAGCAGCGTTTGGGGGGAGAACACTGAAGCTTTCTTT.

The chain employs TRBV28 and TRBJ1-1; D may be TRBD1 (5 bases). V was trimmed by 7 bases and J by 4 bases, leaving 16 bases between them. The germline V gene has CDR1 MDHEN and CDR2 SYDVKM. There are 14 residues in the CDR3. The CDR3 region is CASTPPRGSTEAFF. DNA of the CDR3: TGTGCCAGCACCCCGCCTCGGGGGAGCACTGAAGCTTTCTTT.

The chain links TRBV12-5 to TRBJ1-6; 8 bases match TRBD1. Germline V lookup: CDR1 LGHNT, CDR2 FRNRAP. The CDR3 is 16 residues long. V lost 7 bases and J lost 0; bases outside the gene matches: 5. The CDR3 reads CASADRASSYNSPLHF. The CDR3 nucleotides read TGTGCTAGTGCGGACAGGGCAAGCTCCTATAATTCACCCCTCCACTTT.

J is TRBJ2-7 and V is TRBV3-1 (or the pseudogene TRBV3-2); TRBD1 matches at 8 bases. V trimming: 6 bases; J trimming: 2 bases; junction bases outside the gene matches: 6. The CDR3 extends over 14 amino acids. From germline, CDR1 is LGHDT and CDR2 YNNKEL (reference sequence). In nucleotides, the CDR3 is TGTGCCAGCAGAAGGGACAGGCCCCCCTACGAGCAGTACTTC. Its protein product is CASRRDRPPYEQYF.

This rearrangement joins TRBV19 to TRBJ2-1; 11 bases map to TRBD2. Germline V gene lookup returns CDR1 LNHDA and CDR2 SQIVND (reference sequence). There are 18 residues in the CDR3. Germline trimming cut 7 bases from V and 0 bases from J; bases unmatched to any gene: 11. CDR3 sequence (DNA): TGTGCCAGTACCATCGGGGGGACTAGCGGTCTCTCCTACAATGAGCAGTTCTTC. Protein product: CASTIGGTSGLSYNEQFF.

The CDR3: CASSLTGPQAYEQYF. The CDR3 DNA is TGTGCCAGCTCACTTACAGGGCCTCAGGCCTACGAGCAGTACTTC. The V and J genes are TRBV18 and TRBJ2-7, with D possibly TRBD1 on 6 matching bases. The germline CDR1 and CDR2 sequences are KGHSH and LQKENI. Trimming cost V 4 bases and J 2 bases, with 15 bases left between them. The CDR3 is 15 amino acids.

The V call is TRBV10-3, the J call TRBJ2-7, with D perhaps TRBD2 (6 bases). This CDR3 is 15 amino acids long. In germline, CDR1 is ENHRY, CDR2 SYGVKD. The ends were cut back, 0 bases at V and 5 bases at J, with 14 bases in the middle. CDR3 coding DNA: TGTGCCATCAGTGAGTCGAAGGCTAGCGCGGACGAGCAGTACTTC. As protein: CAISESKASADEQYF.

This sequence joins TRBV3-1 (or the pseudogene TRBV3-2) and TRBJ2-5, with D unclear. The CDR3 consists of 14 residues. Germline loops: CDR1 LGHDT, CDR2 YNNKEL (reference sequence). Trimming took off 1 base at V and 0 bases at J, with 6 bases between the two ends. CDR3 sequence reads: CASSQVDYQETQYF. In DNA, the CDR3 is TGTGCCAGCAGCCAAGTAGACTACCAAGAGACCCAGTACTTC.

This chain connects TRBV24-1 to TRBJ2-7, with TRBD2 matching 12 bases. Trimming took 2 bases from V and 7 from J; bases not matched to a gene: 8. The CDR3 runs to 16 residues. Germline V CDR1 and CDR2: KGHDR, SFDVKD. DNA for the CDR3: TGTGCCACCAGTGATTCCCGGCTAGCGGGAGGGCGAGAGCAGTACTTC. This gives the protein CATSDSRLAGGREQYF.

This chain links TRBV2 with TRBJ2-5, with 12 bases aligning to TRBD2. Germline V lookup: CDR1 SNHLY, CDR2 FYNNEI. This CDR3 contains 17 residues. V lost 0 bases and J lost 0; bases outside the gene matches: 2. The CDR3 nucleotides are TGTGCCAGCAGTGAAGCGCTAGCGGGAGGGTACCAAGAGACCCAGTACTTC. This gives the protein CASSEALAGGYQETQYF.

V is TRBV28 and J is TRBJ1-2; maybe TRBD1 (5 bases). V dropped 3 bases and J dropped 4 bases, with 9 bases sitting between them. The CDR3 is 13 amino acids. Germline loops: CDR1 MDHEN, CDR2 SYDVKM. The CDR3 nucleotides are TGTGCCAGCAGTTTGGGGACTGTCTATGGCTACACCTTC. Encoded protein: CASSLGTVYGYTF.

This clone was seen just once. The rearrangement joins TRBV4-2 to TRBJ2-3, with D unclear. This CDR3 region has 15 residues. Trimming shortened V by 0 bases and J by 6 bases, and 13 bases separated the two germline ends. Germline-derived CDR1 and CDR2 are LGHNA and YNFKEQ. The CDR3 sequence: CASSQDSPQVDTQYF. CDR3 nucleotide sequence: TGTGCCAGCAGCCAAGATTCCCCCCAGGTGGATACGCAGTATTTT.

The chain employs TRBV28 and TRBJ1-6; unclear D gene. This CDR3 region has 12 residues. The ends were cut back, 7 bases at V and 5 bases at J, with 6 bases in the middle. Per germline, CDR1 MDHEN and CDR2 SYDVKM. In DNA, the CDR3 is TGTGCCAGCAAGGAGCATAATTCACCCCTCCACTTT. Amino acid sequence: CASKEHNSPLHF.

This sequence joins TRBV6-5 and TRBJ2-7; 12 nucleotides align to TRBD2. From germline, CDR1 is MNHEY and CDR2 SVGAGI. This CDR3 has 15 residues. The J segment lost 5 bases and the V segment lost 6 bases, leaving 8 bases of the junction unmatched. In DNA, the CDR3 is TGTGCCAGCAGCTCTGGACTAGCGGGAACCCACGAGCAGTACTTC. Protein product: CASSSGLAGTHEQYF.

The chain has TRBV7-9 and TRBJ1-4, with unresolved D. The CDR3 contains 12 residues. Germline CDR1 SEHNR, CDR2 FQNEAQ (reference sequence). The germline V and J ends were trimmed by 4 bases and 5 bases, with 5 bases remaining between them. The CDR3 DNA follows: TGTGCCAGCAGCTCGGGAAATGAAAAACTGTTTTTT. It codes for CASSSGNEKLFF. The full variable domain, its missing parts supplied by reference TRBV7-9 and TRBJ1-4, is DTGVSQNPRHKITKRGQNVTFRCDPISEHNRLYWYRQTLGQGPEFLTYFQNEAQLEKSRLLSDRFSAERPKGSFSTLEIQRTEQGDSAMYLCASSSGNEKLFFGSGTQLSVL.

The chain employs TRBV7-3 and TRBJ2-1; 9 positions agree with TRBD1. Germline values: CDR1 SGHTA, CDR2 FQGTGA. The CDR3 covers 15 residues. V gave up 5 bases and J gave up 3 bases; unmatched junction bases: 5. The CDR3 here is CASSVGQGLYNEQFF. DNA of the CDR3: TGTGCCAGCAGCGTAGGACAGGGGCTCTACAATGAGCAGTTCTTC.

The rearrangement uses TRBV19 and TRBJ2-1, with TRBD2 matching over 7 bases. V gave up 10 bases and J gave up 0 bases; unmatched junction bases: 9. The CDR3 length is 15 residues. CDR1 and CDR2 from the germline V gene are LNHDA and SQIVND (reference sequence). This chain's CDR3 is CATRDYKSSYNEQFF. For the CDR3, the DNA is TGTGCCACCCGGGACTATAAGAGCTCCTACAATGAGCAGTTCTTC.

This clone showed up just a few times. The chain combines TRBV30 with TRBJ1-5; D is undetermined. Germline V gene lookup returns CDR1 GTSNPN and CDR2 SVGIG (reference sequence). V was pared by 0 bases and J by 1 base, with 7 bases between. CDR3 length: 14 residues. The CDR3 nucleotides read TGTGCCTGGAGTGTAGGCAGGAGCAATCAGCCCCAGCATTTT. Residues: CAWSVGRSNQPQHF.